One TCR beta chain is described in this entry. The CDR3 loop spans 14 amino acids. Trimming shortened V by 9 bases and J by 0 bases, and 15 bases separated the two germline ends. Germline CDR1 LNHDA, CDR2 SQIVND (reference sequence). Data came from immunoSEQ multiplex PCR; TCRdb stores just in-frame clones and leaves some out. The table includes 150,000 to 200,000 clones, almost 90% detected once. This sample was taken from a study of control samples from healthy donors and cancer patients. The source is a young woman in good health. The rearrangement links TRBV19 to TRBJ2-7; D unresolved. Sequenced material: blood. The DNA for the CDR3 is TGTGCCAGCAGAGTCCACGCCAGCTCCTACGAGCAGTACTTC. Protein product: CASRVHASSYEQYF.